One and the same sample provided the 3 T cell receptor beta chains below, sequenced in a study of shared clonotypes between healthy human individuals. Sequenced by immunoSEQ multiplex PCR; TCRdb stores in-frame clones only, minus some. The table lists 900,000 to 1,200,000 clones, 70% to 80% of them singletons. Sequencing was carried out using memory CD4+ T cells from PBMCs. As to subset: CD45RA-negative fraction. The receptors here all came from a man between 18 and 35 years old in good health. Some clones in this sample may be carry-over from other donors' samples.

This clone was observed at least ten times. The genes are TRBV7-9 and TRBJ2-2; D is uncertain. CDR3 length: 14 amino acids. CDR1 SEHNR and CDR2 FQNEAQ come from the germline V gene (reference sequence). The ends were cut back, 5 bases at V and 3 bases at J, with 10 bases in the middle. CDR3 protein: CASSPQADTGELFF. DNA for the CDR3: TGTGCCAGCAGCCCCCAGGCTGACACCGGGGAGCTGTTTTTT.

This clone was counted once. The rearrangement joins TRBV5-1 to TRBJ2-5; the match to TRBD1 covers 8 bases. V lost 2 bases, J lost 2 bases, and 8 bases stayed unmatched. CDR1 and CDR2 from the germline V gene are SGHRS and YFSETQ. The CDR3 loop spans 16 amino acids. CDR3 sequence: CASSFTGTGQQETQYF. CDR3 DNA: TGCGCCAGCAGCTTTACCGGGACAGGTCAACAAGAGACCCAGTACTTC.

In the case of this clone: The same CDR3 is also encoded by other DNA sequences in this sample. The CDR3 loop reads CAWSGGQYGYTF. CDR3 sequence (DNA): TGTGCCTGGAGCGGGGGACAGTATGGCTACACCTTC. The chain recombines TRBV30 with TRBJ1-2, with 7 bases aligning to TRBD1. With V trimmed by 3 bases and J by 5 bases, 3 bases remained unmatched. Germline loops: CDR1 GTSNPN, CDR2 SVGIG (reference sequence). The CDR3 has 12 residues.